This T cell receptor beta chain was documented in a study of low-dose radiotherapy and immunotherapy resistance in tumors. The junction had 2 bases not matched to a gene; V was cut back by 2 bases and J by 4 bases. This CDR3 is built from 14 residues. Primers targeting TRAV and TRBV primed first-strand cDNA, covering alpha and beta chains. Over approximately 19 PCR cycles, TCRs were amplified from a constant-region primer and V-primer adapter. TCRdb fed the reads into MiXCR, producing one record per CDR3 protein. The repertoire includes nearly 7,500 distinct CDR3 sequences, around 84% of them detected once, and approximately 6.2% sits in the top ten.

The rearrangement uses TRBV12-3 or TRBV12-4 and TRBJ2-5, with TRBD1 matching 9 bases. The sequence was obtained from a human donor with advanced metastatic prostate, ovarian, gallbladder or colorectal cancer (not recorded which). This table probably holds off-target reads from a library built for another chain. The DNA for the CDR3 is TGTGCCAGCAGTTTACGGACAGGGGCAGAGACCCAGTACTTC. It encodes CASSLRTGAETQYF.